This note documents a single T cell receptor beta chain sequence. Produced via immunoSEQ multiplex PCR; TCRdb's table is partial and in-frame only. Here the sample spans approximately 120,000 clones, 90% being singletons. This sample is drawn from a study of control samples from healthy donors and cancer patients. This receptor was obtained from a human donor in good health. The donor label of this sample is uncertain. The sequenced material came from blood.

CDR3: CASSEGQSGANVLTF. CDR3 coding DNA: TGTGCCAGCAGTGAGGGACAATCTGGGGCCAACGTCCTGACTTTC. This rearrangement joins TRBV6-1 to TRBJ2-6, with D maybe TRBD1 (6 bases). The V gene's germline CDR1 is MNHNS and CDR2 SASEGT. With 3 bases removed from V and 1 base from J, the gap between germline ends came to 7 bases. This CDR3 contains 15 residues.